The following is a T cell receptor (beta chain) sequence with its context. This specimen comes from a study of blood T cell repertoires in COVID-19. The wider study: Some COVID-19 samples were acute and others convalescent; all came from the United States, Italy and Spain. T cells, B-cell-depleted T cells, or PBMCs supplied cDNA or gDNA.

In the original workflow: Amplification of reference gene primers was used by the study to estimate nucleated cell counts. Some clones are missing from TCRdb's copy, which holds only in-frame ones; the method was immunoSEQ multiplex PCR. That table gives V, J and clone size, and the DNA gave D and trimming. The sample includes some 130,000 clones, roughly three quarters of them seen just once. Germline V gives CDR1 SGDLS, CDR2 YYNGEE. With 3 bases removed from V and 3 bases from J, the gap between germline ends came to 9 bases. The CDR3 has 13 amino acids. The gene calls are TRBV9 and TRBJ2-5, with a possible D match to TRBD1 (5 bases). The sequenced sample consisted of peripheral blood. The receptor comes from an older woman with acute or convalescent COVID-19. The CDR3 sequence: CASSAGHKETQYF. CDR3 DNA sequence: TGTGCCAGCAGCGCCGGACATAAAGAGACCCAGTACTTC.